This T cell receptor (beta chain) originates from a study of blood T cells in healthy people across ages. Next came a second PCR, run for about 6 to 12 cycles, which used a sample-barcoded 5' primer along with a J-beta primer mix. A minimum of 2.5 million CDR3-containing paired-end reads was obtained for each sample. TCRdb analysed the 5' RACE reads with MiXCR anew, one entry per CDR3 protein. The table records 1.8 million or so distinct CDR3 sequences, about two fifths of them present only once. About this clonotype itself: The junction and the germline gene differ at one end; a read error may be behind it.

The V gene's germline CDR1 is MNHNS and CDR2 SASEGT. This CDR3 spans 13 amino acids. The sample consisted of blood. The TCR comes from a human donor in good health. This chain connects TRBV6-1 to TRBJ1-6, with D maybe TRBD1 (5 bases). DNA for the CDR3: TGTGCCAGCAGGGAAGCGGGGCATTCACCCCTCCACTTT. Its protein is CASREAGHSPLHF.